This T cell receptor (beta chain) originates from a study of T cell repertoires in cytomegalovirus infection. As regards this clonotype: The antigen is unknown.

TCRdb re-called the reads through MiXCR, storing one row per CDR3 protein. The profile covers hundreds of thousands of distinct CDR3 sequences, with 30% to 35% appearing a single time and about 18% taken by the ten largest. The TCR was taken from a human donor in good health (CMV status not recorded). Some clones in this sample may be carry-over from other donors' samples. Source: cultured PBMCs, taken from culture after CMV antigen stimulation.

CDR3 coding DNA: TGTGCCAGTAGTATTGACAGGGAACAGCCCCAGCATTTT. Translating gives CASSIDREQPQHF. The V call is TRBV19, the J call TRBJ1-5; 7 bases fit TRBD1. Trimming removed 3 bases from V and 7 bases from J; junction bases left unmatched: 3. The germline V gene encodes CDR1 LNHDA and CDR2 SQIVND (reference sequence). The CDR3 covers 13 residues.